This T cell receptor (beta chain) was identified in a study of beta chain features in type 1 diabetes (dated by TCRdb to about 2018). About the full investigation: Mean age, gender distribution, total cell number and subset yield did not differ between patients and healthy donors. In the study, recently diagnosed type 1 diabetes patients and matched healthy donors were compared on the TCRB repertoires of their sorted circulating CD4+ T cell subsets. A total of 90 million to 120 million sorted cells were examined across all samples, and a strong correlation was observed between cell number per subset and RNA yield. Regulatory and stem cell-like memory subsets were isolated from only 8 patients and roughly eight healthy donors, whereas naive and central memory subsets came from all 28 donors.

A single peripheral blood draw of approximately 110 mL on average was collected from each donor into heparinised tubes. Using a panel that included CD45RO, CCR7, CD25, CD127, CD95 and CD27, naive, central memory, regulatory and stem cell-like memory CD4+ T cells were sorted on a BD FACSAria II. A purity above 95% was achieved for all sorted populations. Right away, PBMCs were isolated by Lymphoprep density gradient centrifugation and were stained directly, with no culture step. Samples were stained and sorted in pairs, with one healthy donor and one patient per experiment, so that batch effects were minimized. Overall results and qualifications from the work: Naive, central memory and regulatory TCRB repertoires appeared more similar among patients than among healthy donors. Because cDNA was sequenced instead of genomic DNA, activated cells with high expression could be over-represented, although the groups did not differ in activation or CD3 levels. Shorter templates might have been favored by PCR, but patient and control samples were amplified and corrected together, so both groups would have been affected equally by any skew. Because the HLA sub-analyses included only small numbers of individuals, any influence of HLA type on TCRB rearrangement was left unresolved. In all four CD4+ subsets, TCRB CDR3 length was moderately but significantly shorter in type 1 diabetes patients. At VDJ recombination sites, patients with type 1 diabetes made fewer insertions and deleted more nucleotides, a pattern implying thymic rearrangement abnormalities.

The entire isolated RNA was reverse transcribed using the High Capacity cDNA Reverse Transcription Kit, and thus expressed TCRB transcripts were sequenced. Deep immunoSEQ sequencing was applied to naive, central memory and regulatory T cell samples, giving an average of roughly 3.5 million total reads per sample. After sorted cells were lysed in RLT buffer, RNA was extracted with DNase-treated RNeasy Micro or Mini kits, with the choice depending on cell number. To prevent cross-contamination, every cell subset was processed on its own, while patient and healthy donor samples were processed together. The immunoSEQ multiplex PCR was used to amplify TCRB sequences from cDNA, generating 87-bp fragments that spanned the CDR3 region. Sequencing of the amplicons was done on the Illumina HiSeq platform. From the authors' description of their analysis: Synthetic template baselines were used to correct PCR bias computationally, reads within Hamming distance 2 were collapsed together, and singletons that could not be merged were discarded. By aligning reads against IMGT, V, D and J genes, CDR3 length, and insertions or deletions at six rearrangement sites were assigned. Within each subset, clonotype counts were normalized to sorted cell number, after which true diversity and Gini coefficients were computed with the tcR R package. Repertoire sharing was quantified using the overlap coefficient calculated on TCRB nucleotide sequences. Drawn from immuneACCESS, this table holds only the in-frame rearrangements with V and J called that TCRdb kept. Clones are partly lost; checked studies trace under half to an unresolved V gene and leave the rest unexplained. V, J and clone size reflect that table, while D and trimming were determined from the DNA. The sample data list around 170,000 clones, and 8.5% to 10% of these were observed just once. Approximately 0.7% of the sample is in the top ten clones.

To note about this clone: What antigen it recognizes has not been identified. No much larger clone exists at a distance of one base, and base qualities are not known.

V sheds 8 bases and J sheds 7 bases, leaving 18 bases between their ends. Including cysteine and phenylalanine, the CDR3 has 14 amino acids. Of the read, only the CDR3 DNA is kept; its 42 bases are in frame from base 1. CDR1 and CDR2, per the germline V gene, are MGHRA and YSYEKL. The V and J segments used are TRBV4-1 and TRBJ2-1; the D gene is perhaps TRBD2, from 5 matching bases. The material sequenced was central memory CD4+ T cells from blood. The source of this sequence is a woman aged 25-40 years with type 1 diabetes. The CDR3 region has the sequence CASGPVGGRNEQFF. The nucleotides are TGCGCCAGCGGACCAGTTGGAGGCAGAAATGAGCAGTTCTTC.